This T cell receptor (beta chain) was recorded in a study of shared clonotypes between healthy human individuals. Overall study results and limits: Several donors held approximately 4.6% of naive CD4 clonotypes in common. Measured sharing among donors was expected to vary with sequencing depth. A small donor pool kept down the genetic and exposure-history diversity that was represented.

Replicate PCRs for sorted subsets used around 200 ng DNA; this equaled 30,000 to 35,000 T cell genomes. Sequencing used immunoSEQ multiplex PCR; TCRdb keeps in-frame clones, though not all of them. The table lists about 1.5 million clones, around 98% of them singletons. Details on this clone: What it recognizes is unknown.

The germline V gene has CDR1 ENHRY and CDR2 SYGVKD. This CDR3 comprises 12 residues. Trimming took off 11 bases at V and 1 base at J, with 9 bases between the two ends. V usage is TRBV10-3 and J usage is TRBJ1-5, with D unclear. Sequencing was carried out using naive CD4+ T cells sorted from blood. Subset here: CD45RA+ positively selected. This clonotype was sampled from a man in his thirties or forties in good health. CDR3 coding DNA: TGTGCCGCGGGCGGGAGCAATCAGCCCCAGCATTTT. Its protein is CAAGGSNQPQHF.